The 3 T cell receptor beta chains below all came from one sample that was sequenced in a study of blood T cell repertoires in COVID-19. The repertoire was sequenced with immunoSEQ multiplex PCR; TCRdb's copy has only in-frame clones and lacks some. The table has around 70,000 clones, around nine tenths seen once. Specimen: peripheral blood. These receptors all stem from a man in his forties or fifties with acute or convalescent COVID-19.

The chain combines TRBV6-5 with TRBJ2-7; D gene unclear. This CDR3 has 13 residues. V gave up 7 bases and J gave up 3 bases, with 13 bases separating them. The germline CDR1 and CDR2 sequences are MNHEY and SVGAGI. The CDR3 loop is CASTPTPGYEQYF. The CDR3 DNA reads TGTGCCAGCACCCCGACTCCCGGCTACGAGCAGTACTTC.

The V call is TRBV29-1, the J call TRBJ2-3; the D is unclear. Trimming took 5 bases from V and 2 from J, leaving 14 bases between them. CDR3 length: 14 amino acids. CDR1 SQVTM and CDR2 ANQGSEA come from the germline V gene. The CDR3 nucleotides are TGCAGCGTTTCGAGGTCCAGTGCCACAGATACGCAGTATTTT. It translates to CSVSRSSATDTQYF.

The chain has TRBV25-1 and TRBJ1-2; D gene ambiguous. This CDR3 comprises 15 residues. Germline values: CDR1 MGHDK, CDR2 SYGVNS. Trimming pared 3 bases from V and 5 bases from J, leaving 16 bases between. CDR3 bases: TGTGCCAGCAGTGACCGGGGTGCCCATGTATATGGCTACACCTTC. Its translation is CASSDRGAHVYGYTF.